A selection of T cell receptor beta chains follows, all from one sample in a study of T cells in narcolepsy. TCRdb's table, derived via immunoSEQ multiplex PCR, lists solely in-frame clones and lacks some. Of nearly 25,000 clones in the sample, 50% to 65% were seen once. Sequenced input: memory (CD45RA-) CD4+ T cells from blood. These receptors were taken from a human donor in good health. The CDR3 runs from the conserved cysteine through the conserved F or W. The order of the fields is D gene, V gene, clone size, J gene, CDR3 protein, CDR3 DNA. D genes are given only for firm matches. Some rows have no size entry. The others give once, few or many, or a class for an expanded clone.

D: TRBD2; V: TRBV28; size: -; J: TRBJ2-3; CDR3: CASSSTSGGITQYF; DNA: TGTGCCAGCAGTTCGACTAGCGGGGGGATCACGCAGTATTTT
D: -; V: TRBV4-1; size: -; J: TRBJ1-5; CDR3: CASSLQDSTHSNQPQHF; DNA: TGCGCCAGCAGCCTCCAGGACAGTACTCATAGCAATCAGCCCCAGCATTTT
D: -; V: TRBV5-6; size: -; J: TRBJ1-2; CDR3: CASSSAGYGYTF; DNA: TGTGCCAGCAGCTCTGCAGGCTATGGCTACACCTTC
D: TRBD1; V: TRBV11-2; size: -; J: TRBJ1-5; CDR3: CASSLGPGQNQPQHF; DNA: TGTGCCAGCAGCTTAGGGCCGGGACAGAATCAGCCCCAGCATTTT
D: TRBD1; V: TRBV28; size: once; J: TRBJ1-2; CDR3: CASSSGGFGYTF; DNA: TGTGCCAGCAGTTCAGGGGGCTTTGGCTACACCTTC
D: -; V: TRBV19; size: -; J: TRBJ2-3; CDR3: CASSIVGPLQGDTQYF; DNA: TGTGCCAGTAGTATAGTAGGGCCCCTACAGGGAGATACGCAGTATTTT
D: -; V: TRBV27; size: -; J: TRBJ2-1; CDR3: CASSDADTPDNEQFF; DNA: TGTGCCAGCAGTGATGCGGACACACCGGACAATGAGCAGTTCTTC
D: -; V: TRBV6-1; size: -; J: TRBJ1-5; CDR3: CASSEEHIQPQHF; DNA: TGTGCCAGCAGTGAAGAGCACATTCAGCCCCAGCATTTT
D: -; V: TRBV5-1; size: once; J: TRBJ2-7; CDR3: CASREPSQSPYEQYF; DNA: TGCGCCAGCAGAGAACCGAGTCAGTCCCCCTACGAGCAGTACTTC
D: TRBD1; V: TRBV6-5; size: -; J: TRBJ1-6; CDR3: CASRSGTGKNSPLHF; DNA: TGTGCCAGCAGGTCCGGGACAGGGAAAAATTCACCCCTCCACTTT
D: -; V: TRBV7-8; size: -; J: TRBJ1-4; CDR3: CASSPLAREKLFF; DNA: TGTGCCAGCAGCCCCTTGGCGCGGGAAAAACTGTTTTTT
D: -; V: TRBV29-1; size: -; J: TRBJ1-2; CDR3: CSVLGRRENYGYTF; DNA: TGCAGCGTCTTGGGGCGCAGGGAGAACTATGGCTACACCTTC
D: TRBD2; V: TRBV9; size: -; J: TRBJ2-4; CDR3: CASSVGLGLVENIQYF; DNA: TGTGCCAGCAGCGTAGGGCTGGGACTAGTTGAGAACATTCAGTACTTC
D: TRBD1; V: TRBV5-1; size: -; J: TRBJ2-5; CDR3: CACGLDRVGQETQYF; DNA: TGCGCCTGCGGCCTTGACAGGGTGGGACAAGAGACCCAGTACTTC
D: -; V: TRBV4-1; size: -; J: TRBJ1-2; CDR3: CASSQGGQGGAGYTF; DNA: TGCGCCAGCAGCCAAGGAGGGCAGGGAGGGGCTGGCTACACCTTC
D: -; V: TRBV6-5; size: -; J: TRBJ1-5; CDR3: CASSSEGGSNQPQHF; DNA: TGTGCCAGCAGTTCCGAGGGGGGTAGCAATCAGCCCCAGCATTTT
D: -; V: TRBV5-1; size: -; J: TRBJ2-2; CDR3: CASSLGNAANTGELFF; DNA: TGCGCCAGCAGCTTGGGGAACGCCGCGAACACCGGGGAGCTGTTTTTT
D: -; V: TRBV6-6; size: -; J: TRBJ2-7; CDR3: CASSKSGYEQYF; DNA: TGTGCCAGCAGCAAATCCGGGTACGAGCAGTACTTC
D: -; V: TRBV2; size: -; J: TRBJ1-4; CDR3: CASRTGEKLFF; DNA: TGTGCCAGCAGAACAGGAGAAAAACTGTTTTTT
D: -; V: TRBV6-5; size: -; J: TRBJ2-3; CDR3: CASRTFLGSDTQYF; DNA: TGTGCCAGCCGGACCTTTCTTGGGTCAGATACGCAGTATTTT
D: -; V: TRBV30; size: -; J: TRBJ1-2; CDR3: CAWREGRMGYTF; DNA: TGTGCCTGGAGGGAAGGGAGGATGGGCTACACCTTC
D: -; V: TRBV9; size: few; J: TRBJ1-5; CDR3: CASSVKRGVFYQPQHF; DNA: TGTGCCAGCAGCGTAAAGAGGGGGGTATTCTATCAGCCCCAGCATTTT
D: -; V: TRBV9; size: few; J: TRBJ2-2; CDR3: CASSRANTGELFF; DNA: TGTGCCAGCAGTCGCGCGAACACCGGGGAGCTGTTTTTT
D: -; V: TRBV14; size: -; J: TRBJ2-2; CDR3: CASSQAGWQRWTGELFF; DNA: TGTGCCAGCAGCCAAGCAGGTTGGCAGAGATGGACCGGGGAGCTGTTTTTT
D: TRBD1; V: TRBV5-1; size: -; J: TRBJ2-7; CDR3: CASSLFETGGSREQYF; DNA: TGCGCCAGCAGCTTGTTTGAAACAGGGGGCTCCCGCGAGCAGTACTTC